Described below is a single T cell receptor (beta chain) sequence and its context. Participants came from 24 US areas, aged about 18 to 100 years. This record comes from a study of blood T cell repertoires in COVID-19. As for the study in general: From the United States, Italy and Spain came samples of acute and convalescent COVID-19. PBMCs, B-cell-depleted T cells, or T cells were the source of the cDNA or gDNA that made up the material.

Clones were read by immunoSEQ multiplex PCR, and TCRdb kept only the in-frame ones, dropping some. The sample includes approximately 280,000 clones, 85% to 90% of them seen just once. The CDR3 is 16 amino acids. V shed 0 bases and J 4 bases; nucleotides not matched to a gene: 4. Germline CDR1 is KGHDR and CDR2 is SFDVKD. Sequenced input: PBMCs or T cells enriched from blood (not recorded which). The clonotype originates from a woman between 18 and 29 years old with acute COVID-19. V gene TRBV24-1 combines with J gene TRBJ2-3; 9 bases line up with TRBD2. CDR3 nucleotide sequence: TGTGCCACCAGTGATTTGGGGCGGGAGGGTGCAGATACGCAGTATTTT. Translated: CATSDLGREGADTQYF.